This T cell receptor (beta chain) comes out of a study of shared clonotypes between healthy human individuals (dated by TCRdb to the early 2020s). General notes on the study: A couple of women and a few men aged 18 to 49 years were included in the cohort. Per donor, three plates each were used for CD4 naive and CD4 memory, two for CD8 naive, and one for CD8 memory. Libraries were prepared and TCR repertoires were sequenced by different laboratories using diverse techniques, in order to increase sequencing depth and limit assay-specific biases. The study deeply sequenced blood TCR repertoires of five healthy adults to estimate repertoire size and the extent of clonotype sharing between individuals. Per donor, leukapheresis produced somewhere between about 0.85 and 8.9 billion PBMCs.

Donors were healthy HIV-negative adults with no recently reported acute infections or vaccinations. Every donor was a Caucasian adult residing in Nashville, Tennessee, USA. CD4+ T cells were enriched by magnetic negative selection; naive cells were then positively selected on CD45RA, and the negative fraction formed the memory subset. After blood collection by leukapheresis, PBMCs were isolated using Ficoll-Histopaque density gradient centrifugation and then cryopreserved in the vapor phase of liquid nitrogen. Analytical flow cytometry was used to check the purity and quantity of each magnetically sorted T cell population. From each sorted fraction, genomic DNA was isolated and quantified by UV absorbance on a Nanodrop 2000c. TCR CDR3 regions were amplified from genomic DNA by multiplex PCR using the deep immunoSEQ assay. For each cell subset, the extracted genomic DNA was distributed evenly across all wells of several immunoSEQ 96-well plates, and each plate served as one replicate. For sorted subsets, 200 ng of genomic DNA, equivalent to about 30,000 T cell genomes, went into each replicate PCR. Purified libraries were measured with a Qubit 3.0 fluorometer, size-checked on a Bioanalyzer 2100, and measured again with the KAPA Library Quantification kit. A separate single-read 150-cycle Illumina NextSeq 550 flow cell was used to sequence each immunoSEQ 96-well plate. Processing in the source paper ran as follows. Because only junctional sequences without quality scores were contained in the immunoSEQ output, filtering matching that applied to full-length reads could not be performed. Sequences were annotated with PyIR, a Python wrapper for IgBLAST v1.9, using IMGT germline references to assign V/J genes and CDR3. Any read was removed if the V/J assignment was weak (E-value above 1e-6), the CDR3 was missing, or the read contained stop codons, out-of-frame junctions, or ambiguous translated residues. V3J clonotypes were defined as sequences sharing an identical inferred V gene, J gene, and CDR3 amino acid sequence. To compute the percentage overlap between repertoires, the number of shared unique clonotypes was divided by the size of the smaller repertoire. Repertoire richness was assessed with RTK rarefaction, the Chao1 estimator, and Recon v2.1 estimates of unobserved clonotypes. OLGA was used to compute generation probabilities for all TCRbeta clonotypes that the gDNA method yielded from a few donors. TCRdb stores this immuneACCESS table with in-frame sequences only. Part of the clones is absent; in the studies checked, under half of the shortfall reflects unresolved V genes, and no reason is known for the rest. V and J calls and clone size are those listed in that table; D and trimming were worked out from the DNA. The sample table contains some 2,400,000 clones; only one count was recorded for about 94% of them. The ten top clones hold more than 0.1% of the sample.

The full study reports these points: Higher generation probabilities were observed for clonotypes shared by all four sorted-subset donors than for non-shared clonotypes. Incomplete sequencing was indicated by rarefaction of sorted-subset datasets, despite the large sequencing depth. Sampling was limited to blood, and TCR repertoires in tissue likely differ from TCR repertoires in blood. Based on pairwise subsampling, the degree of clonotype sharing among donors was expected to be affected by sequencing depth. Naive subsets generally had larger estimated clonotype richness than memory subsets. Because the study included only a small number of donors, the genetic and exposure-history diversity represented was limited. Across a handful of donors, about 5.2% of naive CD4, around 3.3% of naive CD8, 2% to 2.5% of memory CD4, and under 0.45% of memory CD8 clonotypes were shared.

For CDR1 and CDR2, the germline V gene lists MNHEY and SVGAGI. V is pared back by 2 bases and J by 2 bases, with 7 bases lying between the germline termini. Measured from the cysteine to the phenylalanine, the CDR3 is 13 residues long. Only CDR3 DNA remains: 39 bases, in frame from the first base. A word on this clone: Its antigen has not been determined. Base qualities are not recorded, but no much larger clone differs from it by a single base. The sample contains more than one DNA sequence encoding this CDR3.

The receptor was isolated from a man aged 18 to 29 in good health. Sequenced: naive CD4+ T cells sorted from blood. The meaning of the sample's cell subset or site label: CD45RA+ positively selected. The chain employs TRBV6-5 and TRBJ2-7; there is no confident call for the D gene. In nucleotide form, the sequence is TGTGCCAGCAGTTACGCAGGAACCTACGAGCAGTACTTC. Its coded protein is CASSYAGTYEQYF.